This TCR beta chain was recovered during a study of T cell changes during pregnancy in multiple sclerosis. Sequenced by immunoSEQ multiplex PCR; TCRdb stores in-frame clones only, minus some. The data hold about 44,000 clones, with 80% to 90% observed a single time. Sample: CD4+ T cells from peripheral blood mononuclear cells, taken after pregnancy. This TCR was recovered from a female donor with multiple sclerosis, enrolled in a pregnancy study.

The CDR3 DNA follows: TGTGCCAGTAGTCCCTCTCCCGGGACAGGGCACAATGAGCAGTTCTTC. Translating it yields CASSPSPGTGHNEQFF. J is TRBJ2-1 and V is TRBV19; 9 nucleotides line up with TRBD1. Germline V gene lookup returns CDR1 LNHDA and CDR2 SQIVND (reference sequence). V was pared by 5 bases and J by 5 bases, with 10 bases of the junction left unmatched. This CDR3 has 16 residues.